Included here is one T cell receptor (beta chain) sequence, with context. Its antigen is unknown. Base quality data are lacking; no much larger clone is found one base away. Each collaborating institution followed its own protocols to collect whole blood in K2EDTA tubes. For TCRbeta analysis, collaborator samples were shipped as frozen whole blood, as isolated PBMCs, or as DNA extracted from either sample type. This entry belongs to a study of blood T cell repertoires in COVID-19 (dated by TCRdb to about 2020). With respect to the entire study: Collaborator samples came from the United States, Italy and Spain and covered acute and convalescent phases of COVID-19. The repertoires were released in a freely available public database meant as a resource for research on the immune response to SARS-CoV-2. The dataset comprised deeply sampled blood TCRbeta repertoires from subjects exposed to, actively infected with, or recovered from COVID-19. Nearly every sample came with metadata listing a de-identified subject ID, COVID-19 status, age in years and sex. Samples were obtained from the ongoing ImmuneRACE study (first 160 participants) and from 1,254 subjects provided by 6 global collaborators. HLA class I and class II types, where available, came from metadata supplied by the sample provider rather than from assay-based typing. The material from the prospective study consisted of cDNA or gDNA derived from T cells, B-cell-depleted T cells, or PBMCs. The paper's findings and limits, for the study overall: Clinical and demographic metadata were provided uncurated, with the amount varying by source and participant.

TCRbeta CDR3 regions were amplified from genomic DNA by means of the immunoSEQ Assay, a bias-controlled multiplex PCR. The original methods were these. The number of nucleated cells in each sample was estimated by amplification of reference gene primers within the assay. To quantify the absolute abundance of each unique TCRbeta CDR3 rearrangement, sequence reads were collapsed and filtered. For each sample, productive Simpson clonality was calculated as the square root of Simpson's diversity index over productive rearrangements. TCRdb holds this immuneACCESS table with in-frame rearrangements only. Some clones are missing; in checked studies, unresolved V genes explain under half, and the rest has no known cause. The V and J calls and clone size are taken from that table; D and trimming were inferred from the DNA. The sample yields more than 85,000 clones; 72% were counted once. The top ten clonotypes cover around 7.3% of the sample.

The receptor was derived from a woman aged 60-70 years with acute or convalescent COVID-19. The sequencing sample was made of peripheral blood.

The nucleotides read TGTGCCACCACAGACAGGCCGCATCAGCCCCAGCATTTT. Its protein is CATTDRPHQPQHF. Rearrangement joined TRBV19 to TRBJ1-5; possibly the D gene is TRBD1, per 6 matching bases. The CDR3, cysteine through phenylalanine, is 13 amino acids long. Only CDR3 DNA is held: 39 bases, read in frame from base 1. Trimming takes 10 bases from V and 5 bases from J, and the germline ends sit 15 bases apart. The germline V gene (reference sequence) supplies CDR1 LNHDA and CDR2 SQIVND.